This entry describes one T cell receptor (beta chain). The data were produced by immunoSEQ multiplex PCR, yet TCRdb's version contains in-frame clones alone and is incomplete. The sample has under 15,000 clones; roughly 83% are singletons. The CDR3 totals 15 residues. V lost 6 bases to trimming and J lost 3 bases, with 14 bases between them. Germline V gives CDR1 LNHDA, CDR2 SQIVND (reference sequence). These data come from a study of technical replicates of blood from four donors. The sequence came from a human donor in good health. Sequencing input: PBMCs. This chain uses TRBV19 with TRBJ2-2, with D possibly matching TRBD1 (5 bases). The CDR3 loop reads CASRLLSRDTGELFF. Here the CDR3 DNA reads TGTGCCAGTAGGCTCTTATCCAGGGACACCGGGGAGCTGTTTTTT.